What follows are 11 T cell receptor beta chains derived from one specimen sequenced in a study of radiotherapy plus CTLA-4 blockade in lung cancer. Method: immunoSEQ multiplex PCR; TCRdb's copy keeps in-frame clones and lacks some. The sample consists of about 38,000 clones, over 70% of them appearing once. The sequenced sample was peripheral blood, obtained from a patient treated with radiotherapy plus ipilimumab. These receptors were taken from a human donor with non-small cell lung cancer who had stable disease on radiotherapy plus ipilimumab.

The chain joins TRBV19 to TRBJ2-5; 13 nucleotides align to TRBD2. J was trimmed by 4 bases and V by 6 bases; bases with no gene match: 8. Looked up from germline, CDR1 is LNHDA and CDR2 is SQIVND (reference sequence). This CDR3 has 16 amino acids. This CDR3 reads CASSLGTSGEPETQYF. Written as DNA, the CDR3 is TGTGCCAGTAGCCTCGGGACTAGCGGGGAGCCAGAGACCCAGTACTTC.

V usage is TRBV11-2 and J usage is TRBJ1-2; D remains unclear. In germline, CDR1 is SGHAT, CDR2 FQNNGV. There are 14 residues in the CDR3. V was trimmed by 5 bases and J by 7 bases, leaving 17 bases between them. CDR3 in DNA: TGTGCCAGCAGCCGTCTTTCCCTAAGAGGTGGCTACACCTTC. It specifies CASSRLSLRGGYTF.

This chain connects TRBV13 to TRBJ1-5; D is possibly TRBD1 (5 bases). The CDR3 has 15 amino acids. Per germline, CDR1 PRHDT and CDR2 FYEKMQ (reference sequence). The V end was cut by 0 bases, the J end by 7 bases, with 13 bases between. The CDR3 protein is CASSLGRSGLQPQHF. In DNA, the CDR3 is TGTGCCAGCAGCTTAGGCCGGTCAGGGCTACAGCCCCAGCATTTT.

This clone was seen more than once but under ten times. The gene calls are TRBV7-2 and TRBJ2-5; no reliable D call. V lost 5 bases to trimming and J lost 5 bases, with 9 bases between them. The CDR3 is 12 amino acids. CDR1 is SGHTA and CDR2 is FQGNSA in the germline V gene. CDR3 nucleotides: TGTGCCAGCAGCCTTCCCTCCGAGACCCAGTACTTC. Amino acids: CASSLPSETQYF.

The J gene is TRBJ2-2, the V gene TRBV23-1; no clear D gene. TRBV23-1 is an ORF, with its function uncertain. V was cut by 11 bases and J by 6 bases, with 10 bases left in between. This CDR3 contains 11 residues. This chain's CDR3 is CAAVLSGELFF. In DNA, the CDR3 is TGCGCCGCCGTTTTGTCCGGGGAGCTGTTTTTT.

J is TRBJ1-2 and V is TRBV6-4, with D hard to call. This CDR3 region has 12 residues. Trimming stripped 3 bases from V and 7 bases from J, with 9 bases between. From germline, CDR1 is MRHNA and CDR2 SNTAGT. As DNA, the CDR3 is TGTGCCAGCAGTGATCATGGGTTTGGCTACACCTTC. Translation: CASSDHGFGYTF.

The chain has TRBV19 and TRBJ2-3, with no clear D. V lost 5 bases, J lost 2 bases, and 11 bases lay in between. Germline lookup yields CDR1 LNHDA and CDR2 SQIVND (reference sequence). There are 14 residues in the CDR3. CDR3 amino acids: CASSSLAYTDTQYF. DNA for the CDR3: TGTGCCAGTAGTTCGTTGGCTTACACAGATACGCAGTATTTT.

The CDR3 spells CASSLLGPNYGYTF. CDR3 in DNA: TGTGCCAGCAGCTTACTCGGGCCTAACTATGGCTACACCTTC. V usage is TRBV5-5 and J usage is TRBJ1-2; D gene uncertain. Germline V lookup: CDR1 SGHKS, CDR2 YYEKEE (reference sequence). The CDR3 contains 14 residues. Between the trimmed V and J ends, which lost 2 bases and 0 bases, there was a span of 8 bases.

The chain employs TRBV29-1 and TRBJ1-5; TRBD1 agrees at 11 bases. The V gene's germline CDR1 is SQVTM and CDR2 ANQGSEA. With 4 bases clipped from V and 2 bases from J, the junction kept 7 bases outside the gene matches. The CDR3 is 16 amino acids. CDR3 region: CSVGAGQGAGNQPQHF. The CDR3 region has the DNA TGCAGCGTTGGAGCCGGACAGGGGGCTGGCAATCAGCCCCAGCATTTT. Based on the CDR3 plus reference TRBV29-1 and TRBJ1-5, the full variable domain is SAVISQKPSRDICQRGTSLTIQCQVDSQVTMMFWYRQQPGQSLTLIATANQGSEATYESGFVIDKFPISRPNLTFSTLTVSNMSPEDSSIYLCSVGAGQGAGNQPQHFGDGTRLSIL.

The chain recombines TRBV28 with TRBJ2-5; D gene ambiguous. The V end was cut by 3 bases, the J end by 4 bases, with 9 bases between. There are 13 residues in the CDR3. CDR1 and CDR2 (germline): MDHEN, SYDVKM. CDR3 protein: CASSLKLGETQYF. DNA of the CDR3: TGTGCCAGCAGTTTGAAGCTAGGAGAGACCCAGTACTTC. Filled out from reference TRBV28 and TRBJ2-5, the complete variable domain reads DVKVTQSSRYLVKRTGEKVFLECVQDMDHENMFWYRQDPGLGLRLIYFSYDVKMKEKGDIPEGYSVSREKKERFSLILESASTNQTSMYLCASSLKLGETQYFGPGTRLLVL.

Relative to its sample, this clone is medium-sized. As DNA, the CDR3 is TGTGCCAGCAGTGCCCAGGGCCGAGGCTACACCTTC. It specifies CASSAQGRGYTF. The chain joins TRBV6-1 to TRBJ1-2; the D gene is possibly TRBD1 (5 bases). V lost 4 bases and J 8 bases, leaving 11 bases between the germline ends. Germline CDR1 and CDR2: MNHNS and SASEGT. CDR3 length: 12 residues.